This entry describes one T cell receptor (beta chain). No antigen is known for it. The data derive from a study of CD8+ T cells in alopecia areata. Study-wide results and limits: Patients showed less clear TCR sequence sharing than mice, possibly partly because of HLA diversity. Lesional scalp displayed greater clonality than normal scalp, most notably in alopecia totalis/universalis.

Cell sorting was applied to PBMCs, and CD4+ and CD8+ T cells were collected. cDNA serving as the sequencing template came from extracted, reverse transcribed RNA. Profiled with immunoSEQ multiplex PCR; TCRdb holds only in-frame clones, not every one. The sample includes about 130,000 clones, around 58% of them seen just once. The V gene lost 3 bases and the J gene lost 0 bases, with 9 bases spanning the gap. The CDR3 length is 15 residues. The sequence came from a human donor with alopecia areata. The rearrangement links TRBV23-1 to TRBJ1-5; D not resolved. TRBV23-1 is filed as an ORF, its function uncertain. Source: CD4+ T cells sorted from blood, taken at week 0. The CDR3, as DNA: TGCGCCAGCAGTCAGGCAGGAGGTAGCAATCAGCCCCAGCATTTT. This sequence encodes CASSQAGGSNQPQHF.